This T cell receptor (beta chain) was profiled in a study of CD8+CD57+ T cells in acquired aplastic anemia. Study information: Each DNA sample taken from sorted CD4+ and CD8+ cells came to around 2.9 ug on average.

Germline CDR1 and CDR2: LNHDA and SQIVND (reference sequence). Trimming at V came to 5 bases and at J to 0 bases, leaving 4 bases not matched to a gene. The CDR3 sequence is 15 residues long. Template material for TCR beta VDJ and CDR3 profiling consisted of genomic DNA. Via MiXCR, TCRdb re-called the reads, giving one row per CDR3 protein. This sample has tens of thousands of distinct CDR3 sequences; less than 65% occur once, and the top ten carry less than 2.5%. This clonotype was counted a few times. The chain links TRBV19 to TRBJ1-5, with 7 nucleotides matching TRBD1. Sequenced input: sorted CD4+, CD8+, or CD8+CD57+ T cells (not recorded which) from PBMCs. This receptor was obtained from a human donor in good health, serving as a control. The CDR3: CASSEGQHSNQPQHF. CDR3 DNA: TGTGCCAGTAGTGAGGGACAGCATAGCAATCAGCCCCAGCATTTT.